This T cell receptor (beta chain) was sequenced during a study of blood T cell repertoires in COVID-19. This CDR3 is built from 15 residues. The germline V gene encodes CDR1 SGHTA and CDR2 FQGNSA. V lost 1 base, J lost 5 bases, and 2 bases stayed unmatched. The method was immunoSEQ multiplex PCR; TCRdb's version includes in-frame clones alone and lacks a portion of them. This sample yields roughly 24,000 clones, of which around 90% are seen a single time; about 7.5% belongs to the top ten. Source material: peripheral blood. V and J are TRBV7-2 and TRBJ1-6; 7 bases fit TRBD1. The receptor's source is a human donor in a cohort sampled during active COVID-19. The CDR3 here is CASSLGDRNNSPLHF. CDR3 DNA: TGTGCCAGCAGCTTAGGGGACAGAAATAATTCACCCCTCCACTTT. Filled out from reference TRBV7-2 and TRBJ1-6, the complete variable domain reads GAGVSQSPSNKVTEKGKDVELRCDPISGHTALYWYRQSLGQGLEFLIYFQGNSAPDKSGLPSDRFSAERTGGSVSTLTIQRTQQEDSAVYLCASSLGDRNNSPLHFGNGTRLTVT.